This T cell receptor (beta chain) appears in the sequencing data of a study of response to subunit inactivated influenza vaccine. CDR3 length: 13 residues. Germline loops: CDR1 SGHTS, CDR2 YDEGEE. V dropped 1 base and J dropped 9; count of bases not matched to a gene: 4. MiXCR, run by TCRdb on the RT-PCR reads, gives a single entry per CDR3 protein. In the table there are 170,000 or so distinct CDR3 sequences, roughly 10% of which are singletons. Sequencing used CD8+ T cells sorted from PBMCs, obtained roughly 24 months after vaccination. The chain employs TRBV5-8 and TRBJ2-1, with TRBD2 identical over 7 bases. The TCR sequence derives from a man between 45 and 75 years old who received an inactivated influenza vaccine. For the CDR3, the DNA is TGTGCCAGCAGCTTGACTAGCGAAAGTGAGCAGTTCTTC. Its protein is CASSLTSESEQFF. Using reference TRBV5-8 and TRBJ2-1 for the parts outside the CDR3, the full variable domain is EAGVTQSPTHLIKTRGQQATLRCSPISGHTSVYWYQQALGLGLQFLLWYDEGEERNRGNFPPRFSGRQFPNYSSELNVNALELEDSALYLCASSLTSESEQFFGPGTRLTVL.